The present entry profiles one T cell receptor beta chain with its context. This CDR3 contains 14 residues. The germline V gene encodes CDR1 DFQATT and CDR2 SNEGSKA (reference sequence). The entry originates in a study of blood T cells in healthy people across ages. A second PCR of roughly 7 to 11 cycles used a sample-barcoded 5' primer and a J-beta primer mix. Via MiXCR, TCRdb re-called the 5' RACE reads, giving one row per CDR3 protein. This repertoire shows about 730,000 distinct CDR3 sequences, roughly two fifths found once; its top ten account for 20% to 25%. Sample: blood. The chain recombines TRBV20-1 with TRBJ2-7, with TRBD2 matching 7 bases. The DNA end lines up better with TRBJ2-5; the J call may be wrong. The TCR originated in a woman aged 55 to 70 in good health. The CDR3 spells CSAREPLAMETQYF. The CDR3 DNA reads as TGCAGTGCTAGAGAACCACTAGCGATGGAGACCCAGTACTTC.